Listed below are T cell receptor beta chains from one sample, sequenced in a study of response to subunit inactivated influenza vaccine. TCRdb used MiXCR to reprocess the RT-PCR reads, holding one entry per CDR3 protein. The sample has hundreds of thousands of distinct CDR3 sequences; roughly 9.8% are singletons. The input for sequencing was PBMCs from blood, taken around seven weeks after vaccination. The receptor source for this set is a man aged 50-60 years who received an inactivated influenza vaccine. Each CDR3 is given with its conserved first and last residue. Each record gives: J gene, D gene, V gene, CDR3 protein. A D gene is named only where the DNA matches it firmly.

j_gene: TRBJ2-1
d_gene: .
v_gene: TRBV7-2
CDR3aa: CASSLALTDHSYNEQFF

j_gene: TRBJ2-1
d_gene: TRBD1
v_gene: TRBV19
CDR3aa: CASSPGTGIWNEQFF

j_gene: TRBJ2-1
d_gene: TRBD2
v_gene: TRBV24-1
CDR3aa: CATSGGLAGGSEGNEQFF

j_gene: TRBJ1-6
d_gene: .
v_gene: TRBV20-1
CDR3aa: CSARGSGNSPLHF

j_gene: TRBJ1-2
d_gene: .
v_gene: TRBV27
CDR3aa: CASSAPNVGGYTF

j_gene: TRBJ2-2
d_gene: .
v_gene: TRBV7-2
CDR3aa: CASSFSLNTGELFF

j_gene: TRBJ2-7
d_gene: TRBD1
v_gene: TRBV2
CDR3aa: CASSTDRGREKQYF

j_gene: TRBJ2-1
d_gene: .
v_gene: TRBV15
CDR3aa: CATSSHYNEQFF

j_gene: TRBJ2-1
d_gene: TRBD1
v_gene: TRBV7-7
CDR3aa: CASSLNRGQGNEQFF

j_gene: TRBJ2-3
d_gene: .
v_gene: TRBV29-1
CDR3aa: CSVEEWGGGADTQYF

j_gene: TRBJ2-3
d_gene: .
v_gene: TRBV27
CDR3aa: CASSSAASRTATDTQYF

j_gene: TRBJ2-5
d_gene: .
v_gene: TRBV28
CDR3aa: CASSPGSLYQETQYF

j_gene: TRBJ1-3
d_gene: .
v_gene: TRBV7-2
CDR3aa: CASRAGAAGNTIYF

j_gene: TRBJ1-2
d_gene: TRBD1
v_gene: TRBV28
CDR3aa: CASSSGDRARYTF